Listed below are T cell receptor beta chains from one sample, sequenced in a study of blood T cell repertoires in COVID-19. Sequenced by immunoSEQ multiplex PCR; TCRdb stores in-frame clones only, minus some. The repertoire holds approximately 89,000 clones, with 80% to 95% as singletons. The sequencing input was peripheral blood. The receptors shown here come from a woman aged 55-70 years with active COVID-19. The CDR3 runs from the conserved cysteine through the conserved F or W. D genes are given only for firm matches. Where a row states a size, it is once, few, many or the class of an expanded clone; other rows omit it.

V	size	D	J	length	CDR3	DNA
TRBV2	NA	NA	TRBJ2-2	13	CASSEGLTGELFF	TGTGCCAGCAGTGAAGGTCTCACCGGGGAGCTGTTTTTT
TRBV14	NA	NA	TRBJ1-5	13	CASSQSGNQPQHF	TGTGCCAGCAGCCAATCGGGAAATCAGCCCCAGCATTTT
TRBV2	NA	NA	TRBJ2-2	14	CASSTGLATGELFF	TGTGCCAGCAGTACAGGGTTGGCCACCGGGGAGCTGTTTTTT
TRBV14	NA	NA	TRBJ1-6	15	CASSQGGHHYSPLHF	TGTGCCAGCAGCCAAGGGGGACACCACTATTCACCCCTCCACTTT
TRBV11-3	NA	NA	TRBJ1-3	16	CASSLLTGQEGNTIYF	TGTGCCAGCAGCTTACTGACAGGCCAAGAGGGAAACACCATATATTTT
TRBV6-5	NA	TRBD1	TRBJ2-5	15	CASCSGTGVQETQYF	TGTGCCAGCTGCTCCGGGACAGGGGTTCAAGAGACCCAGTACTTC
TRBV7-9	NA	NA	TRBJ1-2	15	CASSPEDLRADGYTF	TGTGCCAGCAGCCCAGAGGACCTGCGAGCGGACGGCTACACCTTC
TRBV11-3	NA	NA	TRBJ2-2	16	CASSLDGGSNTGELFF	TGTGCCAGCAGCTTAGACGGCGGTTCGAACACCGGGGAGCTGTTTTTT
TRBV5-1	NA	NA	TRBJ1-4	15	CASSLEGARNEKLFF	TGCGCCAGCAGCTTGGAAGGGGCGCGTAATGAAAAACTGTTTTTT
TRBV5-4	once	TRBD2	TRBJ2-7	16	CASSPELAGGTYEQYF	TGTGCCAGCAGCCCCGAACTAGCGGGGGGAACCTACGAGCAGTACTTC
TRBV5-6	NA	NA	TRBJ2-7	14	CASTATGRSYEQYF	TGTGCCAGCACGGCGACAGGAAGATCCTACGAGCAGTACTTC
TRBV3-1/TRBV3-2	NA	TRBD1	TRBJ1-6	14	CASSQGTGGSPLHF	TGTGCCAGCAGCCAAGGGACAGGGGGTTCACCCCTCCACTTT
TRBV5-4	NA	TRBD1	TRBJ1-2	13	CASSLTGGNGYTF	TGTGCCAGCAGCTTGACAGGGGGCAATGGCTACACCTTC
TRBV25-1	NA	TRBD2	TRBJ2-7	15	CASSESTSGTYEQYF	TGTGCCAGCAGTGAATCGACTAGCGGGACCTACGAGCAGTACTTC
TRBV2	NA	NA	TRBJ1-4	12	CASSVGGEKLFF	TGTGCCAGCAGTGTCGGGGGGGAAAAACTGTTTTTT
TRBV28	NA	TRBD1	TRBJ1-1	16	CASSPMKGQTNTEAFF	TGTGCCAGCAGCCCAATGAAGGGACAGACGAACACTGAAGCTTTCTTT
TRBV7-2	NA	TRBD2	TRBJ2-7	15	CASSLRLAGRDEQYF	TGTGCCAGCAGCTTAAGACTAGCGGGACGGGACGAGCAGTACTTC
TRBV12-3/TRBV12-4	many	NA	TRBJ1-1	13	CASSLTGVTEAFF	TGTGCCAGCAGTTTAACAGGAGTCACCGAAGCTTTCTTT
TRBV10-3	NA	NA	TRBJ2-2	12	CAISEGSRGRFF	TGTGCCATCAGTGAAGGTTCTAGGGGGAGGTTTTTT
TRBV4-2	NA	NA	TRBJ1-2	16	CASSQGIGSSNYGYTF	TGTGCCAGCAGCCAAGGGATAGGGAGTAGTAACTATGGCTACACCTTC
TRBV5-1	NA	TRBD1	TRBJ1-1	15	CASSLRQGPNTEAFF	TGCGCCAGCAGCCTCCGACAGGGCCCGAACACTGAAGCTTTCTTT
TRBV19	NA	TRBD1	TRBJ2-5	13	CASSPDRAGTQYF	TGTGCCAGTAGTCCAGACAGGGCAGGGACCCAGTACTTC
TRBV7-8	NA	NA	TRBJ1-4	15	CASSSPNKGDEKLFF	TGTGCCAGCAGCTCCCCGAATAAGGGGGATGAAAAACTGTTTTTT
TRBV7-2	NA	TRBD1	TRBJ1-2	16	CASSTRQGPSNYGYTF	TGTGCCAGCAGCACCCGACAGGGCCCATCCAACTATGGCTACACCTTC
TRBV19	few	TRBD2	TRBJ2-7	13	CASRAGGGYEQYF	TGTGCCAGTCGAGCGGGGGGCGGCTACGAGCAGTACTTC
TRBV27	NA	NA	TRBJ1-2	11	CASGRGYGYTF	TGTGCCAGCGGGAGGGGGTATGGCTACACCTTC
TRBV3-1/TRBV3-2	NA	NA	TRBJ2-7	13	CASSQGQGLQQYF	TGTGCCAGCAGCCAAGGGCAGGGCCTGCAACAGTACTTC
TRBV11-3	NA	TRBD2	TRBJ2-2	17	CASSQSGEAGRGGELFF	TGTGCCAGCAGCCAGTCTGGCGAGGCGGGGAGGGGCGGGGAGCTGTTTTTT
TRBV2	NA	TRBD1	TRBJ2-7	15	CASSDRTGIAYEQYF	TGTGCCAGCAGTGACAGGACAGGGATAGCCTACGAGCAGTACTTC
TRBV3-1/TRBV3-2	NA	NA	TRBJ1-2	14	CASSQAGQSYGYTF	TGTGCCAGCAGCCAAGCCGGACAGAGCTATGGCTACACCTTC
TRBV3-1/TRBV3-2	NA	TRBD2	TRBJ2-1	14	CASSQLAVPNEQFF	TGTGCCAGCAGCCAACTAGCGGTCCCCAATGAGCAGTTCTTC
TRBV18	NA	NA	TRBJ1-1	16	CASSPIIIGVGSEAFF	TGTGCCAGCTCACCAATTATAATCGGGGTGGGCTCTGAAGCTTTCTTT
TRBV18	NA	NA	TRBJ2-3	16	CASSHRTGRGTDTQYF	TGTGCCAGCTCACACAGGACAGGGAGGGGCACAGATACGCAGTATTTT
TRBV6-1	NA	NA	TRBJ1-2	13	CASSEGGNYGYTF	TGTGCCAGCAGTGAGGGGGGGAACTATGGCTACACCTTC
TRBV29-1	once	NA	TRBJ2-5	14	CSVKQGTSQETQYF	TGCAGCGTCAAACAGGGTACGAGCCAAGAGACCCAGTACTTC
TRBV21-1	NA	NA	TRBJ2-3	15	CASRRGYRVSDTQYF	TGTGCCAGCCGCAGGGGTTACAGGGTTTCAGATACGCAGTATTTT
TRBV18	NA	TRBD2	TRBJ2-2	16	CASSPALAENTGELFF	TGTGCCAGCTCACCAGCCCTAGCGGAAAACACCGGGGAGCTGTTTTTT
TRBV2	NA	TRBD2	TRBJ2-1	16	CASCRQTSGAYNEQFF	TGTGCCAGCTGTCGTCAAACTAGCGGGGCATACAATGAGCAGTTCTTC
TRBV28	NA	NA	TRBJ2-3	12	CASRGTMVSQYF	TGTGCCAGCAGGGGCACGATGGTGTCGCAGTATTTT
TRBV28	NA	TRBD2	TRBJ2-2	17	CASTHSRGLPNTGELFF	TGTGCCAGCACCCATTCACGGGGACTACCGAACACCGGGGAGCTGTTTTTT
TRBV5-1	NA	TRBD1	TRBJ2-7	15	CASSVRQGSSYEQYF	TGCGCCAGCAGCGTGAGACAGGGGAGTTCCTACGAGCAGTACTTC
TRBV12-3/TRBV12-4	NA	TRBD1	TRBJ2-5	13	CASSPGGRETQYF	TGTGCCAGCAGCCCAGGGGGTCGGGAGACCCAGTACTTC